Listed below are T cell receptor beta chains from one sample, sequenced in a study of T-cell memory formation after mild COVID-19. MiXCR, applied by TCRdb to the 5' RACE reads, yields one record per CDR3 protein. Here the sample spans 130,000 to 150,000 distinct CDR3 sequences, 15% to 20% being singletons. The sample comprised PBMCs or a T cell subset sorted from them (not recorded which). These receptor sequences come from an adult woman who had mild COVID-19 (a few samples of this study predate the infection). Cell type and time point are not known. Each CDR3 is given with its conserved first and last residue. A D gene is named only where the DNA matches it firmly. A clone size is listed for some rows: how often the clone was seen (once, few, many), or a class if it is expanded.

D gene	V gene	J gene	clone size	CDR3 DNA	CDR3 protein
.	TRBV5-1	TRBJ2-3	few	TGCGCCAGCAGCTTGGGGCCCCTCACAGATACGCAGTATTTT	CASSLGPLTDTQYF
.	TRBV7-9	TRBJ1-5	few	TGTGCCAGCAGTCGTAGCGGCGGGGTAAATCAGCCCCAGCATTTT	CASSRSGGVNQPQHF
.	TRBV20-1	TRBJ1-1	.	TGCAGTGGACGGGGGAACACTGAAGCTTTCTTT	CSGRGNTEAFF
.	TRBV7-2	TRBJ2-1	few	TGTGCCAGCAGCCCAATGCCTTGGGATGAGCAGTTCTTC	CASSPMPWDEQFF
TRBD2	TRBV29-1	TRBJ2-7	many	TGCAGCGTTGAGCCGGGAGGGCCCGTCCACGAGCAGTACTTC	CSVEPGGPVHEQYF
.	TRBV10-3	TRBJ2-1	few	TGTGCCATCCTCGGACTAGGGGGGGTTCTGTTCTTC	CAILGLGGVLFF
.	TRBV11-2	TRBJ2-3	few	TGTGCCAGCAGCTTAACCTGGAGCACAGATACGCAGTATTTT	CASSLTWSTDTQYF
.	TRBV19	TRBJ2-1	few	TGTGCCAGTAGTTTATGGCCAGCCTCCTACAATGAGCAGTTCTTC	CASSLWPASYNEQFF
TRBD2	TRBV9	TRBJ2-3	.	TGTGCCAGCAGCACCTCCACGGGGGGGCCAGATACGCAGTATTTT	CASSTSTGGPDTQYF
TRBD2	TRBV18	TRBJ2-3	few	TGTGCCAGCTCACGCGGGAGGCCTGACACAGATACGCAGTATTTT	CASSRGRPDTDTQYF
TRBD1	TRBV15	TRBJ2-1	few	TGTGCCACCGGGGACAGACAAAAGGTCAATGAGCAGTTCTTC	CATGDRQKVNEQFF
.	TRBV4-2	TRBJ2-2	.	TGTGCCAGCAGCCAAGATGAGGAGCTCACCGGGGAGCTGTTTTTT	CASSQDEELTGELFF
.	TRBV7-2	TRBJ2-5	few	TGTGCCAGCAGCCGCCGGGGGAAGGGGGAGACCCAGTACTTC	CASSRRGKGETQYF
.	TRBV7-2	TRBJ2-3	.	TGTGCCAGCAGCTTAGCGAAAACGGCGGATCCGAGCACAGATACGCAGTATTTT	CASSLAKTADPSTDTQYF
.	TRBV12-3/TRBV12-4	TRBJ2-3	.	TGTGCCAGCAGTTTGGGGGAAACTGGAGGTACAGATACGCAGTATTTT	CASSLGETGGTDTQYF
.	TRBV25-1	TRBJ1-4	few	TGTGCCAGCAGTATCGGGACACGTAATGAAAAACTGTTTTTT	CASSIGTRNEKLFF
.	TRBV6-5	TRBJ2-7	.	TGTGCCAGCAGCCGGGAGCGGACCTACGAGCAGTACTTC	CASSRERTYEQYF
.	TRBV10-3	TRBJ1-1	few	TGTGCCATCTCGGTGGCGAAGGACACTGAAGCTTTCTTT	CAISVAKDTEAFF
.	TRBV5-5	TRBJ2-7	few	TGTGCCAGCAGCCCTGGGCCCTCGGAGGAGCAGTACTTC	CASSPGPSEEQYF
.	TRBV7-2	TRBJ2-1	many	TGTGCCAGCAGCCCCCGGACTGGACTCGGGGTCTACAATGAGCAGTTCTTC	CASSPRTGLGVYNEQFF
.	TRBV5-1	TRBJ1-5	.	TGCGCCAGCAGCTTGGACAACAGTCAGCCCCAGCATTTT	CASSLDNSQPQHF
.	TRBV7-2	TRBJ1-2	.	TGTGCCAGCAGCTTATTTGACAGTTCGGCCTCTAACTATGGCTACACCTTC	CASSLFDSSASNYGYTF
.	TRBV24-1	TRBJ1-2	few	TGTGCCACCAGTGACCTCAGGTCCGGGGGGTATGGCTACACCTTC	CATSDLRSGGYGYTF
.	TRBV11-2	TRBJ2-3	few	TGTGCCAGCAGCTTAGCTGGGTATCGCACAGATACGCAGTATTTT	CASSLAGYRTDTQYF
TRBD1	TRBV5-1	TRBJ1-1	.	TGCGCCAGCAGCTTGGCCGGAACGGGACAGGGTAGGGCTTTCTTT	CASSLAGTGQGRAFF
.	TRBV12-3/TRBV12-4	TRBJ2-3	.	TGTGCCAGCTGGGGTAGTAGCGCAGATACGCAGTATTTT	CASWGSSADTQYF
.	TRBV29-1	TRBJ2-1	.	TGCTCTGCCCGCGGAGGTCACGGTTACAATGAGCAGTTCTTC	CSARGGHGYNEQFF
TRBD1	TRBV6-6	TRBJ2-2	.	TGTGCCAGCAGCCTGACAGGGGCCGACACCGGGGAGCTGTTTTTT	CASSLTGADTGELFF
TRBD2	TRBV3-1	TRBJ2-7	few	TGTGCCAGCAGCCCGGGGCTAGCGGTAGGCGAGCAGTACTTC	CASSPGLAVGEQYF
TRBD2	TRBV28	TRBJ2-7	few	TGTGCCAGCAGTAGGGCGGGAGGTCTGTACGAGCAGTACTTC	CASSRAGGLYEQYF
TRBD1	TRBV12-3/TRBV12-4	TRBJ2-5	.	TGTGCCAGCAGTCGACAGGGGGCCCAGTACTTC	CASSRQGAQYF
.	TRBV11-2	TRBJ2-7	once	TGTGCCAGCAGCCCGGGGGACCTGGGAGGGGGCGAGCAGTACTTC	CASSPGDLGGGEQYF
.	TRBV14	TRBJ2-5	.	TGTGCCAGCAGCCAAGGGGAAAGGGTCCAAGAGACCCAGTACTTC	CASSQGERVQETQYF
.	TRBV12-3/TRBV12-4	TRBJ2-7	few	TGTGCCAGCAGTTCAGGGCAGCCTCCCTACGAGCAGTACTTC	CASSSGQPPYEQYF
.	TRBV18	TRBJ2-3	.	TGTGCCAGCTCACCGGGCCAGCCAGGCACAGATACGCAGTATTTT	CASSPGQPGTDTQYF
.	TRBV5-5	TRBJ2-5	few	TGTGCCAGCAGCCAGACCGAAGAGGGGGAAGAGACCCAGTACTTC	CASSQTEEGEETQYF
.	TRBV7-8	TRBJ2-7	.	TGTGCCAGCACTGCCGACAGGACCTACGAGCAGTACTTC	CASTADRTYEQYF
.	TRBV15	TRBJ2-5	.	TGTGCCACCAGCGGGTGGGTCTCCCCCTCTTCGGAGACCCAGTACTTC	CATSGWVSPSSETQYF
.	TRBV18	TRBJ1-1	few	TGTGCCAGCTCACTCGACAGGCAGACTGAAGCTTTCTTT	CASSLDRQTEAFF
TRBD1	TRBV20-1	TRBJ1-5	.	TGCAGTGCTAGAACTGACAGGGACAATCAGCCCCAGCATTTT	CSARTDRDNQPQHF
.	TRBV5-6	TRBJ2-5	few	TGTGCCAGCAGCTTGGTCAGGCTCCAAGAGACCCAGTACTTC	CASSLVRLQETQYF
.	TRBV5-5	TRBJ2-7	.	TGTGCCAGCAGCTTGGACTCGCGTTACTACGAGCAGTACTTC	CASSLDSRYYEQYF
.	TRBV11-2	TRBJ1-2	.	TGTGCCAGCAGCTTAAAGGGCGCAGGGGATTATGGCTACACCTTC	CASSLKGAGDYGYTF
.	TRBV25-1	TRBJ2-2	few	TGTGCCAGCAGTGACCCCGGGCCCACCGGGGAGCTGTTTTTT	CASSDPGPTGELFF
TRBD2	TRBV12-3/TRBV12-4	TRBJ2-1	few	TGTGCCAGCAGTTCGGCGGGAGAGCAGCACAATGAGCAGTTCTTC	CASSSAGEQHNEQFF
.	TRBV7-6	TRBJ2-1	.	TGTGCCAGCAGCGTACTACAGGGTCTCTCCTACAATGAGCAGTTCTTC	CASSVLQGLSYNEQFF
TRBD2	TRBV20-1	TRBJ2-7	.	TGCAGTGCTAGGTCGGCTAGCGGAAACTACGAGCAGTACTTC	CSARSASGNYEQYF
TRBD2	TRBV12-3/TRBV12-4	TRBJ2-2	.	TGTGCCAGCCCGGGACTAGCGGTTATGTACACCGGGGAGCTGTTTTTT	CASPGLAVMYTGELFF
TRBD1	TRBV18	TRBJ2-7	.	TGTGCCAGCTCACCCAGGCAGGGGGTTGGCGAGCAGTACTTC	CASSPRQGVGEQYF
TRBD1	TRBV5-1	TRBJ1-1	.	TGCGCCAGCGCCCTGGGACAGATGAACACTGAAGCTTTCTTT	CASALGQMNTEAFF
TRBD1	TRBV24-1	TRBJ2-1	.	TGTGCCACCAGTGCCGGGACAGCAACGGGTAATGAGCAGTTCTTC	CATSAGTATGNEQFF
.	TRBV5-1	TRBJ2-3	few	TGCGCCAGCAGCTTGGAGGGGACCACAGATACGCAGTATTTT	CASSLEGTTDTQYF
.	TRBV7-9	TRBJ2-1	.	TGTGCCAGCAGCTTAGCGTTCGGTCCGTCCAATGAGCAGTTCTTC	CASSLAFGPSNEQFF
.	TRBV4-2	TRBJ2-2	.	TGTGCCAGCAGCCAGACCCGACAGAACACCGGGGAGCTGTTTTTT	CASSQTRQNTGELFF
.	TRBV20-1	TRBJ2-5	few	TGCAGTGCTAGGGTACAAGAGACCCAGTACTTC	CSARVQETQYF
TRBD1	TRBV29-1	TRBJ2-1	few	TGCAGCGTAGGACAGGGGAGGGAGCAGTTCTTC	CSVGQGREQFF
TRBD1	TRBV10-3	TRBJ1-2	.	TGTGCCATCAGCGGGGGGGACAGCGCTAACTATGGCTACACCTTC	CAISGGDSANYGYTF